These T cell receptor beta chains were read from a single sample in a study of patients and donors after allogeneic stem cell transplantation. A single record per CDR3 protein comes from TCRdb applying MiXCR to the RT-PCR reads. The table lists about 960,000 distinct CDR3 sequences, around 17% of them singletons. Sequenced input: blood, either unsorted or a sorted T cell fraction (not recorded which). The receptors originated from a human donor who was either an allogeneic HSCT recipient or a stem cell or donor lymphocyte infusion donor (not recorded which). It is not recorded whose cells these are; they may come from a transplant donor. CDR3s include the opening cysteine and the closing phenylalanine or tryptophan. The order of the fields is V gene, J gene, CDR3 length, clone size, D gene, CDR3 protein, CDR3 DNA. The D gene is left open where the match is weak. Clone size is given for some rows only: seen once, a few or many times, or a class if the clone is expanded.

>TRBV6-2/TRBV6-3|TRBJ2-7|15|-|TRBD1
CASTRQGLSSYEQYF
TGTGCCAGCACCCGACAGGGCCTGAGCTCCTACGAGCAGTACTTC
>TRBV15|TRBJ2-3|15|few|-
CATSRDIATTDTQYF
TGTGCCACCAGCAGAGATATCGCCACCACAGATACGCAGTATTTT
>TRBV10-3|TRBJ2-5|14|many|TRBD2
CAISGNGGAKTQYF
TGTGCCATCAGCGGGAACGGGGGGGCCAAGACCCAGTACTTC
>TRBV20-1|TRBJ2-2|16|many|-
CSAISLAPPNTGELFF
TGCAGTGCTATCTCTTTAGCACCCCCGAACACCGGGGAGCTGTTTTTT
>TRBV6-1|TRBJ2-7|14|-|-
CAGLPGPGSYEQYF
TGTGCCGGCTTACCGGGCCCAGGCAGCTACGAGCAGTACTTC
>TRBV29-1|TRBJ2-1|14|few|-
CSVGRGRDYNEQFF
TGCAGCGTTGGTCGAGGCAGGGATTACAATGAGCAGTTCTTC
>TRBV12-3/TRBV12-4|TRBJ2-7|15|-|-
CASSFSRRLSYEQYF
TGTGCCAGCAGTTTTTCGCGACGGCTTTCTTACGAGCAGTACTTC
>TRBV6-1|TRBJ1-2|13|few|-
CASSEARASGYTF
TGTGCCAGCAGTGAAGCCAGGGCGAGCGGCTACACCTTC
>TRBV27|TRBJ1-1|13|few|TRBD1
CASRNRGSTEAFF
TGTGCCAGCAGAAACAGGGGGAGCACTGAAGCTTTCTTT
>TRBV12-3/TRBV12-4|TRBJ2-1|15|many|TRBD2
CASSLLLAGVNEQFF
TGTGCCAGCAGTTTGCTACTAGCGGGAGTCAATGAGCAGTTCTTC
>TRBV2|TRBJ2-6|14|-|-
CASSESPGANVLTF
TGTGCCAGCAGTGAATCTCCCGGGGCCAACGTCCTGACTTTC
>TRBV12-3/TRBV12-4|TRBJ1-5|12|few|-
CASQWGNQPQHF
TGTGCCAGCCAATGGGGCAATCAGCCCCAGCATTTT
>TRBV5-4|TRBJ2-1|17|-|TRBD2
CASSPGLAGGVYNEQFF
TGTGCCAGCAGCCCCGGACTAGCGGGAGGGGTCTACAATGAGCAGTTCTTC
>TRBV7-9|TRBJ1-4|15|few|-
CASRETGAGNEKLFF
TGTGCCAGCAGAGAGACCGGGGCCGGAAATGAAAAACTGTTTTTT
>TRBV5-4|TRBJ2-6|18|-|-
CASSLERGSADGANVLTF
TGTGCCAGCAGCTTGGAAAGGGGGTCTGCGGACGGGGCCAACGTCCTGACTTTC
>TRBV7-2|TRBJ1-1|15|-|-
CASSLAGLGATEAFF
TGTGCCAGCAGCTTAGCGGGTCTGGGGGCCACTGAAGCTTTCTTT
>TRBV12-3/TRBV12-4|TRBJ2-5|16|-|-
CATHPLGTQYQETQYF
TGTGCCACCCATCCCCTAGGGACACAGTACCAAGAGACCCAGTACTTC
>TRBV7-9|TRBJ1-1|14|-|TRBD1
CASSGLRGRTEAFF
TGTGCCAGCTCGGGGCTCAGGGGGAGAACTGAAGCTTTCTTT
>TRBV15|TRBJ1-6|14|few|-
CATSSTGTNSPLHF
TGTGCCACCAGCAGTACGGGTACTAATTCACCCCTCCACTTT
>TRBV5-1|TRBJ1-2|15|-|TRBD1
CASSLAGTVNYGYTF
TGCGCCAGCAGCCTGGCCGGGACAGTGAACTATGGCTACACCTTC
>TRBV12-3/TRBV12-4|TRBJ1-2|12|-|-
CASKGRDYGYTF
TGTGCCAGCAAGGGCCGTGACTATGGCTACACCTTC
>TRBV6-1|TRBJ2-3|15|many|TRBD2
CASSGPSGGTDTQYF
TGTGCCAGCAGTGGACCTAGCGGGGGTACAGATACGCAGTATTTT
>TRBV6-5|TRBJ1-1|15|-|-
CASSYGRTLNTEAFF
TGTGCCAGCAGTTACGGCAGGACCTTGAACACTGAAGCTTTCTTT
>TRBV10-3|TRBJ1-3|15|few|-
CAISEGRSSGNTIYF
TGTGCCATCAGTGAGGGACGGAGCTCTGGAAACACCATATATTTT
>TRBV7-2|TRBJ2-1|16|-|-
CASSLTGRAGDNEQFF
TGTGCCAGCAGCTTAACCGGACGGGCGGGTGACAATGAGCAGTTCTTC
>TRBV20-1|TRBJ1-2|13|many|-
CSAPSRDLYGYTF
TGCAGTGCCCCCAGCCGGGATCTCTATGGCTACACCTTC
>TRBV3-1|TRBJ2-1|19|-|TRBD2
CASSQGHGTSRANYNEQFF
TGTGCCAGCAGCCAAGGCCACGGGACTAGCAGGGCGAACTACAATGAGCAGTTCTTC
>TRBV9|TRBJ2-7|15|few|TRBD2
CASSGGVAGLYEQYF
TGTGCCAGCAGCGGGGGGGTAGCGGGCCTCTACGAGCAGTACTTC
>TRBV20-1|TRBJ1-1|14|-|-
CSARLGPRNTEAFF
TGCAGTGCTAGATTGGGGCCGAGGAACACTGAAGCTTTCTTT
>TRBV5-1|TRBJ2-7|15|-|-
CASSPRGDFYYEQYF
TGCGCCAGCAGCCCCCGGGGAGATTTCTACTACGAGCAGTACTTC
>TRBV12-3/TRBV12-4|TRBJ1-5|14|-|-
CASSLWDHNQPQHF
TGTGCCAGCAGTTTATGGGATCACAATCAGCCCCAGCATTTT
>TRBV2|TRBJ2-2|13|-|-
CANRNSNTGELFF
TGTGCCAACCGAAACTCGAACACCGGGGAGCTGTTTTTT
>TRBV30|TRBJ1-1|13|-|-
CAWMPEMNTEAFF
TGTGCCTGGATGCCAGAAATGAACACTGAAGCTTTCTTT
>TRBV9|TRBJ2-6|16|few|-
CASSVGGGLGANVLTF
TGTGCCAGCAGCGTAGGGGGGGGCCTGGGTGCCAACGTCCTGACTTTC
>TRBV12-3/TRBV12-4|TRBJ2-3|17|-|-
CASSLWGGGPSRDTQYF
TGTGCCAGCAGTTTATGGGGGGGGGGGCCCTCCCGGGATACGCAGTATTTT
>TRBV20-1|TRBJ2-5|13|few|-
CSASDQVQETQYF
TGCAGTGCTAGTGACCAGGTCCAAGAGACCCAGTACTTC
>TRBV27|TRBJ2-3|15|few|TRBD2
CASSFGAGEADTQYF
TGTGCCAGCAGTTTTGGAGCGGGAGAGGCAGATACGCAGTATTTT
>TRBV5-6|TRBJ1-1|14|many|-
CASSSGTENTEAFF
TGTGCCAGCAGTTCGGGGACGGAGAACACTGAAGCTTTCTTT
>TRBV7-3|TRBJ1-1|13|few|-
CASSLRWSTEAFF
TGTGCCAGCAGCTTACGATGGTCAACTGAAGCTTTCTTT
>TRBV12-3/TRBV12-4|TRBJ2-1|16|-|-
CASSSIADGGLDEQFF
TGTGCCAGCAGCTCCATAGCGGACGGGGGCTTAGATGAGCAGTTCTTC
>TRBV12-3/TRBV12-4|TRBJ1-3|14|-|-
CASRRGLSGNTIYF
TGTGCCAGCAGGAGGGGCTTGTCTGGAAACACCATATATTTT
>TRBV4-1|TRBJ2-1|14|many|TRBD1
CASSQGQGYNEQFF
TGCGCCAGCAGCCAAGGACAGGGCTACAATGAGCAGTTCTTC
>TRBV12-3/TRBV12-4|TRBJ2-3|11|many|-
CASSFSGTQYF
TGTGCCAGCAGTTTTTCGGGTACGCAGTATTTT
>TRBV20-1|TRBJ1-5|14|few|-
CSARDRHGNQPQHF
TGCAGTGCTAGAGATCGACACGGGAATCAGCCCCAGCATTTT
>TRBV2|TRBJ2-1|14|-|TRBD2
CASSRGSGAGEQFF
TGTGCCAGCAGCCGGGGGAGCGGGGCAGGTGAGCAGTTCTTC
>TRBV5-1|TRBJ1-1|13|-|-
CASWEKGRTEAFF
TGCGCCAGCTGGGAAAAGGGGCGCACTGAAGCTTTCTTT
>TRBV6-1|TRBJ2-4|15|-|-
CASSDFGGAKNIQYF
TGTGCCAGCAGTGATTTTGGAGGAGCCAAAAACATTCAGTACTTC
>TRBV7-2|TRBJ2-1|12|few|TRBD2
CASSSPGLGEFF
TGTGCCAGCAGCTCACCCGGACTAGGGGAGTTCTTC
>TRBV5-1|TRBJ1-4|14|few|-
CASSSATTNEKLFF
TGCGCCAGCAGCTCGGCAACAACTAATGAAAAACTGTTTTTT
>TRBV9|TRBJ2-7|14|few|-
CASSVRLSSYEQYF
TGTGCCAGCAGCGTGAGACTATCCTCCTACGAGCAGTACTTC
>TRBV20-1|TRBJ2-7|15|few|-
CSARDSFGLLYEQYF
TGCAGTGCTAGAGATTCTTTCGGACTCCTCTACGAGCAGTACTTC